The 7 T cell receptor beta chains in this list originate from one sample, sequenced in a study of T cells in Graves' hyperthyroidism and ophthalmopathy. The CDR3 regions of TCR beta were amplified from RNA transcripts. A set of HTBI primers served as the primers for a first-round RT-PCR of the TCR CDR3. TCRdb redid the calling of the multiplex PCR reads with MiXCR, one entry per CDR3 protein. The sample includes under 700,000 distinct CDR3 sequences, 40% to 55% of them seen just once. The material sequenced was peripheral blood or thyroid tissue (not recorded which). The receptors were sampled from a woman aged 18-29 years with Graves' hyperthyroidism.

This clonotype was observed at least ten times. At one end, the junction sequence differs from germline, possibly due to a read error. The CDR3 DNA reads TGTGCCAGCAGTGCCAGGGACGGCAATCAGCCCCAGCATTTT. Translating gives CASSARDGNQPQHF. This sequence joins TRBV10-3 and TRBJ1-5; perhaps TRBD1 as D (5 bases). This CDR3 is 14 amino acids long. Looked up from germline, CDR1 is ENHRY and CDR2 is SYGVKD.

The chain recombines TRBV7-8 with TRBJ2-7; 7 bases align to TRBD2. Germline values: CDR1 SGHVS, CDR2 FQNEAQ. The CDR3 has 15 residues. V lost 5 bases to trimming and J lost 9 bases; unmatched junction nucleotides: 16. The CDR3 DNA follows: TGTGCCAGCAGCCAAGAGGGCGGGAGAACCCCCCGGCAGTACTTC. This translates into CASSQEGGRTPRQYF.

As concerns this clonotype: No conserved phenylalanine or tryptophan ends this CDR3, so it is likely a read error. The rearrangement links TRBV5-1 to TRBJ2-7; a weak D match, TRBD1 (5 bases). V was shortened by 1 base and J by 1 base, with 9 bases between the two germline ends. The CDR3 totals 14 residues. Germline values: CDR1 SGHRS, CDR2 YFSETQ. This chain's CDR3 is CASSLKPGSYEQYL. The CDR3 DNA reads as TGCGCCAGCAGCTTGAAGCCAGGGTCCTACGAGCAGTACCTC.

The chain is built from TRBV25-1 and TRBJ2-7; TRBD1 is a possible D gene (5 bases). V lost 1 base to trimming and J lost 6 bases, with 7 bases between them. Germline loops: CDR1 MGHDK, CDR2 SYGVNS. The length of the CDR3 is 12 residues. For the CDR3, the DNA is TGTGCCAGCAGTGAATGGGGCCGCGAGCAGTACTTC. Translation gives CASSEWGREQYF.

This clonotype was counted at least ten times. In DNA, the CDR3 is TGTGCCAGCAGCGACGTGGAGAATCAGCCCCAGCATTTT. Encoded protein: CASSDVENQPQHF. The gene calls are TRBV7-9 and TRBJ1-5, with D unclear. V lost 5 bases to trimming and J lost 4 bases, with 9 bases between them. The CDR3 has 13 residues. Looked up from germline, CDR1 is SEHNR and CDR2 is FQNEAQ (reference sequence).

This chain uses TRBV5-6 with TRBJ1-1; 7 bases fit TRBD1. V was pared by 2 bases and J by 4 bases, with 11 bases of the junction left unmatched. Germline CDR1 is SGHDT and CDR2 is YYEEEE. This CDR3 has 16 residues. CDR3 sequence reads: CASSLATRGFGTEAFF. DNA of the CDR3: TGTGCCAGCAGCTTAGCTACCAGGGGGTTCGGCACTGAAGCTTTCTTT.

This clonotype has just a few counts. This chain joins TRBV2 and TRBJ2-2; TRBD2 matches 12 bases. The trim removed 6 bases at V and 4 bases at J, leaving 15 bases unmatched. Germline V gives CDR1 SNHLY, CDR2 FYNNEI. The CDR3 runs 19 residues. The CDR3 DNA follows: TGTGCCAGCAGCCAAGAGGCTAGCGGGAGGGCCGTGATCACCGGGGAGCTGTTTTTT. It translates to CASSQEASGRAVITGELFF.